Listed below are T cell receptor beta chains from one sample, sequenced in a study of blood T cell repertoires in COVID-19. This table comes from immunoSEQ multiplex PCR, and its TCRdb copy is limited to in-frame clones, with some not included. The sample includes approximately 250,000 clones, about 80% of them seen just once. The sequencing sample was made of PBMCs or T cells enriched from blood (not recorded which). The origin of the receptors is a man aged 35 to 55 who had recovered from COVID-19. Both conserved end residues are part of each CDR3. The order of the fields is clone size, J gene, V gene, D gene, CDR3 DNA, CDR3 protein. The D gene is left open where the match is weak. Only some rows state a clone size, as once, few, many or a class for expanded clones.

clone size: .; J gene: TRBJ2-2; V gene: TRBV27; D gene: TRBD2; CDR3 DNA: TGTGCCAGCAGTTTATCAGGCGGGGGGGGGCCTGCCGGGGAGCTGTTTTTT; CDR3 protein: CASSLSGGGGPAGELFF
clone size: .; J gene: TRBJ1-1; V gene: TRBV20-1; D gene: .; CDR3 DNA: TGCAGTGCTAGTGAGACGGCGGAGAACACTGAAGCTTTCTTT; CDR3 protein: CSASETAENTEAFF
clone size: once; J gene: TRBJ2-5; V gene: TRBV27; D gene: .; CDR3 DNA: TGTGCCAGCAGTTTCTGGGCGGGATCCCAAGAGACCCAGTACTTC; CDR3 protein: CASSFWAGSQETQYF
clone size: once; J gene: TRBJ2-5; V gene: TRBV5-1; D gene: TRBD2; CDR3 DNA: TGCGCCAGCAGCTTGTCTAGCGGGGGGCACGAGACCCAGTACTTC; CDR3 protein: CASSLSSGGHETQYF
clone size: .; J gene: TRBJ2-5; V gene: TRBV27; D gene: .; CDR3 DNA: TGTGCCAGCAGATACTACGGCGGACTACAAGAGACCCAGTACTTC; CDR3 protein: CASRYYGGLQETQYF
clone size: .; J gene: TRBJ2-7; V gene: TRBV21-1; D gene: .; CDR3 DNA: TGTGCCAGCAGCAAAGTCCGGCCAGGGAAGGTATACGAGCAGTACTTC; CDR3 protein: CASSKVRPGKVYEQYF
clone size: .; J gene: TRBJ2-7; V gene: TRBV9; D gene: TRBD1; CDR3 DNA: TGTGCCAGCAGCGGGACAGGGGAAGTCGAGCAGTACTTC; CDR3 protein: CASSGTGEVEQYF
clone size: .; J gene: TRBJ2-1; V gene: TRBV30; D gene: TRBD2; CDR3 DNA: TGTGCCTGGAGGGGTGGACTAGCGGCTTGGGATGAGCAGTTCTTC; CDR3 protein: CAWRGGLAAWDEQFF
clone size: .; J gene: TRBJ2-6; V gene: TRBV5-5; D gene: TRBD1; CDR3 DNA: TGTGCCAGCAGCCCTGACAGGGAACTACGGAGCTCTGGGGCCAACGTCCTGACTTTC; CDR3 protein: CASSPDRELRSSGANVLTF
clone size: .; J gene: TRBJ2-5; V gene: TRBV18; D gene: .; CDR3 DNA: TGTGCCAGCTCACCACGACTAGAGGTAGAGACCCAGTACTTC; CDR3 protein: CASSPRLEVETQYF
clone size: once; J gene: TRBJ1-5; V gene: TRBV18; D gene: .; CDR3 DNA: TGTGCCAGCTCACCATCGGGGGGCGCAAGCAATCAGCCCCAGCATTTT; CDR3 protein: CASSPSGGASNQPQHF
clone size: .; J gene: TRBJ2-1; V gene: TRBV2; D gene: TRBD2; CDR3 DNA: TGTGCCAGCAGTGGGGGGGGCAATGAGCAGTTCTTC; CDR3 protein: CASSGGGNEQFF
clone size: .; J gene: TRBJ1-3; V gene: TRBV7-2; D gene: .; CDR3 DNA: TGTGCCAGCAGCTTAGGAGCGGGTACTGGAAACACCATATATTTT; CDR3 protein: CASSLGAGTGNTIYF
clone size: once; J gene: TRBJ2-3; V gene: TRBV5-1; D gene: .; CDR3 DNA: TGCGCCAGCAGCATTAGTCCTAGGACAGATACGCAGTATTTT; CDR3 protein: CASSISPRTDTQYF
clone size: once; J gene: TRBJ1-2; V gene: TRBV9; D gene: TRBD1; CDR3 DNA: TGTGCCAGCAGCGTAGGGACAGGGGTTTTCGGCTACACCTTC; CDR3 protein: CASSVGTGVFGYTF
clone size: .; J gene: TRBJ2-1; V gene: TRBV6-2/TRBV6-3; D gene: TRBD2; CDR3 DNA: TGTGCCAGCAGTTACGGGCTAGCGGGAACCAATGAGCAGTTCTTC; CDR3 protein: CASSYGLAGTNEQFF
clone size: .; J gene: TRBJ1-3; V gene: TRBV2; D gene: .; CDR3 DNA: TGTGCCAGCAAGCGGGGGGCTGGTGGAAACACCATATATTTT; CDR3 protein: CASKRGAGGNTIYF
clone size: .; J gene: TRBJ2-7; V gene: TRBV5-5; D gene: .; CDR3 DNA: TGTGCCAGCAGCTTAGGCACCGGGTCCAAATCCTACGAGCAGTACTTC; CDR3 protein: CASSLGTGSKSYEQYF
clone size: .; J gene: TRBJ2-7; V gene: TRBV24-1; D gene: TRBD2; CDR3 DNA: TGTGCCACCAGTGAGGGGCGGGAGGATTCCTACGAGCAGTACTTC; CDR3 protein: CATSEGREDSYEQYF
clone size: .; J gene: TRBJ1-1; V gene: TRBV2; D gene: .; CDR3 DNA: TGTGCCAGCAGTGTAGGGGTGAACACTGAAGCTTTCTTT; CDR3 protein: CASSVGVNTEAFF
clone size: .; J gene: TRBJ2-7; V gene: TRBV6-6; D gene: .; CDR3 DNA: TGTGCCAGCAGCCCTACTACCTCGAGCTCCTACGAGCAGTACTTC; CDR3 protein: CASSPTTSSSYEQYF
clone size: few; J gene: TRBJ1-1; V gene: TRBV30; D gene: .; CDR3 DNA: TGTGCCTGGACCAACGACAGGAGACACACTGAAGCTTTCTTT; CDR3 protein: CAWTNDRRHTEAFF
clone size: .; J gene: TRBJ1-1; V gene: TRBV10-1; D gene: .; CDR3 DNA: TGCGCCAGCAGTGGGTTTGAAAGAAGGACAGCGAAGAACACTGAAGCTTTCTTT; CDR3 protein: CASSGFERRTAKNTEAFF
clone size: .; J gene: TRBJ2-5; V gene: TRBV2; D gene: .; CDR3 DNA: TGTGCCAGCAGTGAAGTGGGGGCGCTCGACGAGACCCAGTACTTC; CDR3 protein: CASSEVGALDETQYF
clone size: .; J gene: TRBJ2-3; V gene: TRBV5-4; D gene: .; CDR3 DNA: TGTGCCAGCAGCTTTGGGCGGGGGCGCACAGATACGCAGTATTTT; CDR3 protein: CASSFGRGRTDTQYF
clone size: .; J gene: TRBJ1-1; V gene: TRBV14; D gene: .; CDR3 DNA: TGTGCCAGCAGCGTACAGGCCGCCACTGAAGCTTTCTTT; CDR3 protein: CASSVQAATEAFF
clone size: once; J gene: TRBJ2-1; V gene: TRBV28; D gene: TRBD1; CDR3 DNA: TGTGCCAGCAGTTTAAGGGGCAGGGGGCGTGAGCAGTTCTTC; CDR3 protein: CASSLRGRGREQFF
clone size: .; J gene: TRBJ1-1; V gene: TRBV3-1/TRBV3-2; D gene: .; CDR3 DNA: TGTGCCAGCAGCCAAGATGGTAGTATAGCGAACCCCAGGGGCACTGAAGCTTTCTTT; CDR3 protein: CASSQDGSIANPRGTEAFF
clone size: .; J gene: TRBJ2-7; V gene: TRBV27; D gene: TRBD1; CDR3 DNA: TGTGCCAGCAGTTTCAGGGGGCTTGCCTCCTACGAGCAGTACTTC; CDR3 protein: CASSFRGLASYEQYF
clone size: .; J gene: TRBJ2-3; V gene: TRBV10-3; D gene: .; CDR3 DNA: TGTGCCATCAGCGGGGAAATTGGCACAGATACGCAGTATTTT; CDR3 protein: CAISGEIGTDTQYF
clone size: .; J gene: TRBJ2-1; V gene: TRBV14; D gene: .; CDR3 DNA: TGTGCCAGCAGCATATACAATGAGCAGTTCTTC; CDR3 protein: CASSIYNEQFF
clone size: .; J gene: TRBJ2-1; V gene: TRBV27; D gene: .; CDR3 DNA: TGTGCCAGCAGTTTTGCGAGCGGAGCCTACAATGAGCAGTTCTTC; CDR3 protein: CASSFASGAYNEQFF
clone size: .; J gene: TRBJ1-5; V gene: TRBV15; D gene: .; CDR3 DNA: TGTGCCACCAGCAGAGATCAGGATCAGCCCCAGCATTTT; CDR3 protein: CATSRDQDQPQHF
clone size: .; J gene: TRBJ2-3; V gene: TRBV9; D gene: TRBD2; CDR3 DNA: TGTGCCAGCAGCGAGGGGGAGCGGGGGGCGATGCGCACGCAGTATTTT; CDR3 protein: CASSEGERGAMRTQYF
clone size: .; J gene: TRBJ1-4; V gene: TRBV28; D gene: .; CDR3 DNA: TGTGCTTCGCGGAGGGCACCTAATGAAAAACTGTTTTTT; CDR3 protein: CASRRAPNEKLFF
clone size: .; J gene: TRBJ1-4; V gene: TRBV15; D gene: .; CDR3 DNA: TGTGCCACCAGCAGAGGACCGGGGTTGCGTGAAAAACTGTTTTTT; CDR3 protein: CATSRGPGLREKLFF
clone size: once; J gene: TRBJ2-1; V gene: TRBV6-6; D gene: .; CDR3 DNA: TGTGCCAGCAGTTTTCCGGGAGTATCAAATGAGCAGTTCTTC; CDR3 protein: CASSFPGVSNEQFF
clone size: .; J gene: TRBJ2-1; V gene: TRBV5-1; D gene: TRBD2; CDR3 DNA: TGCGCCAGCAGCTTGGCCTTTGCGGGAGGGTACAATGAGCAGTTCTTC; CDR3 protein: CASSLAFAGGYNEQFF
clone size: .; J gene: TRBJ1-2; V gene: TRBV6-4; D gene: .; CDR3 DNA: TGTGCCAGCAGTGCCGAACCTTACGGTCGGAACTATGGCTACACCTTC; CDR3 protein: CASSAEPYGRNYGYTF
clone size: once; J gene: TRBJ1-1; V gene: TRBV18; D gene: .; CDR3 DNA: TGTGCCAGCTCACAGCTTGCCCCAACGGAAGCTTTCTTT; CDR3 protein: CASSQLAPTEAFF
clone size: .; J gene: TRBJ1-1; V gene: TRBV12-3/TRBV12-4; D gene: .; CDR3 DNA: TGTGCCAGCAGACGGCGGATGAACACTGAAGCTTTCTTT; CDR3 protein: CASRRRMNTEAFF
clone size: once; J gene: TRBJ2-5; V gene: TRBV6-5; D gene: .; CDR3 DNA: TGTGCCAGCAGTCTCCTAGGAGGGAGAGAGACCCAGTACTTC; CDR3 protein: CASSLLGGRETQYF
clone size: few; J gene: TRBJ2-7; V gene: TRBV3-1/TRBV3-2; D gene: TRBD1; CDR3 DNA: TGTGCCAGCAGCCCTCGACAGGGATATGAGCAGTACTTC; CDR3 protein: CASSPRQGYEQYF
clone size: .; J gene: TRBJ2-2; V gene: TRBV24-1; D gene: TRBD1; CDR3 DNA: TGTGCCACCAGTGATGGGACAGTAGTAGCCGGGGAGCTGTTTTTT; CDR3 protein: CATSDGTVVAGELFF
clone size: .; J gene: TRBJ1-5; V gene: TRBV6-1; D gene: TRBD1; CDR3 DNA: TGTGCCAGCAGTGACCTCGGGGCAGGGGGTCAGCCCCAGCATTTT; CDR3 protein: CASSDLGAGGQPQHF
clone size: once; J gene: TRBJ2-3; V gene: TRBV24-1; D gene: TRBD1; CDR3 DNA: TGTGCCACCAGTGACCAGGACAGGGGGGGCACAGATACGCAGTATTTT; CDR3 protein: CATSDQDRGGTDTQYF
clone size: .; J gene: TRBJ1-1; V gene: TRBV18; D gene: TRBD1; CDR3 DNA: TGTGCCAGCTCACCAACCCGGGACAGTCTTATGAACACTGAAGCTTTCTTT; CDR3 protein: CASSPTRDSLMNTEAFF
clone size: .; J gene: TRBJ2-7; V gene: TRBV7-9; D gene: .; CDR3 DNA: TGTGCCAGCAGCCCAGGAAATGAACAATTACGGAAGTACTTC; CDR3 protein: CASSPGNEQLRKYF
clone size: .; J gene: TRBJ2-1; V gene: TRBV7-9; D gene: .; CDR3 DNA: TGTGCCAGCAGCTTAGTACAGGGTGTGAGTGAGCAGTTCTTC; CDR3 protein: CASSLVQGVSEQFF
clone size: .; J gene: TRBJ1-2; V gene: TRBV7-5; D gene: .; CDR3 DNA: TGTGTCAGAAGACCCACTAAAACAGGGGGATCGGATGGCTACACCTTC; CDR3 protein: CVRRPTKTGGSDGYTF
clone size: once; J gene: TRBJ1-2; V gene: TRBV2; D gene: .; CDR3 DNA: TGTGCCAGCAGTGTTGGGGGCGGCTATGGCTACACCTTC; CDR3 protein: CASSVGGGYGYTF
clone size: .; J gene: TRBJ2-1; V gene: TRBV19; D gene: TRBD1; CDR3 DNA: TGTGCCAGTAGTAAAGAGGAGACAGGGAACAATGAGCAGTTCTTC; CDR3 protein: CASSKEETGNNEQFF